Shown below are 20 T cell receptor beta chains from a single sample sequenced in a study of blood T cell repertoires in COVID-19. Generated by immunoSEQ multiplex PCR, the TCRdb table keeps only in-frame clones and is missing some. The sample includes 150,000 to 200,000 clones, around 82% of them seen just once. Sample: peripheral blood. The receptor source for this set is a human donor with acute or convalescent COVID-19. The donor label of this sample is uncertain.

The gene calls are TRBV30 and TRBJ2-5, with 9 bases fitting TRBD1. The CDR3 is 13 amino acids. Per the germline V gene, CDR1 is GTSNPN and CDR2 is SVGIG (reference sequence). V was pared by 5 bases and J by 2 bases, with 3 bases of the junction left unmatched. This CDR3 reads CAWAGQGQETQYF. The CDR3 bases are TGTGCCTGGGCCGGACAGGGGCAAGAGACCCAGTACTTC.

The V call is TRBV9, the J call TRBJ1-3; no clear D. This CDR3 spans 14 amino acids. Looked up from germline, CDR1 is SGDLS and CDR2 is YYNGEE. V lost 5 bases and J 0 bases, leaving 9 bases between the germline ends. CDR3 coding DNA: TGTGCCAGCAGTATACAGATCTCTGGAAACACCATATATTTT. The encoded protein is CASSIQISGNTIYF.

The chain has TRBV6-5 and TRBJ2-7; 7 bases fit TRBD2. The germline CDR1 and CDR2 sequences are MNHEY and SVGAGI. Trimming cost V 6 bases and J 1 base; bases outside gene matches: 9. This CDR3 contains 15 residues. CDR3 loop: CASRPRGGRSYEQYF. CDR3 sequence (DNA): TGTGCCAGCAGGCCGCGAGGCGGGAGATCCTACGAGCAGTACTTC.

The rearrangement links TRBV5-1 to TRBJ1-4, with TRBD1 matching 11 bases. Looked up from germline, CDR1 is SGHRS and CDR2 is YFSETQ. The trim removed 4 bases at V and 8 bases at J, leaving 7 bases unmatched. CDR3 length: 15 residues. The CDR3 is CASSALGQGGEKLFF. The CDR3 bases are TGCGCCAGCAGCGCCCTGGGACAGGGGGGGGAAAAACTGTTTTTT.

The chain combines TRBV5-1 with TRBJ1-1; the match to TRBD1 covers 9 bases. Germline lookup yields CDR1 SGHRS and CDR2 YFSETQ. CDR3 length equals 17 residues. The V segment lost 0 bases and the J segment 1 base; nucleotides outside the gene matches: 7. DNA for the CDR3: TGCGCCAGCAGCTTGGCCGCGACAGGGGGTTGGAACACTGAAGCTTTCTTT. Translating it yields CASSLAATGGWNTEAFF.

Regarding this clone: The sample has other DNA sequences that encode this CDR3 too. The V call is TRBV7-9, the J call TRBJ2-1; 13 nucleotides match TRBD2. The V gene's germline CDR1 is SEHNR and CDR2 FQNEAQ (reference sequence). This CDR3 spans 15 amino acids. After removal of 2 bases from V and 7 bases from J, the junction contained 2 bases not matched to a gene. CDR3 in amino acids: CASSLTSGRGNEQFF. The CDR3 coding sequence is TGTGCCAGCAGCTTAACTAGCGGGAGGGGGAATGAGCAGTTCTTC.

The gene calls are TRBV3-1 (or the pseudogene TRBV3-2) and TRBJ2-3; D may be TRBD2 (6 bases). V shed 0 bases and J shed 0 bases, with 7 bases lying between them. The germline V gene encodes CDR1 LGHDT and CDR2 YNNKEL (reference sequence). The CDR3 covers 15 residues. This chain's CDR3 is CASSQDRGSTDTQYF. The CDR3, as DNA: TGTGCCAGCAGCCAAGATCGGGGGAGCACAGATACGCAGTATTTT.

Only one count was recorded for this clone. The chain combines TRBV7-2 with TRBJ1-5, with TRBD1 matching over 11 bases. The V and J ends lost 5 bases and 6 bases, in that order; junction bases with no gene match: 12. Germline CDR1 is SGHTA and CDR2 is FQGNSA. The CDR3 consists of 17 residues. The CDR3 reads CASSPRRTGGGSQPQHF. The CDR3 DNA reads as TGTGCCAGCAGCCCCCGACGGACAGGGGGCGGGAGTCAGCCCCAGCATTTT.

This chain links TRBV6-5 with TRBJ2-5, with 8 bases identical to TRBD2. This CDR3 is built from 13 residues. The germline gives CDR1 MNHEY, CDR2 SVGAGI. V shed 5 bases and J 3 bases; nucleotides not matched to a gene: 2. The CDR3 nucleotides are TGTGCCAGCAGTCCCGGGAGGGAAGAGACCCAGTACTTC. This sequence encodes CASSPGREETQYF.

The chain is built from TRBV30 and TRBJ1-1; D gene ambiguous. The CDR3 has 12 amino acids. The germline gives CDR1 GTSNPN, CDR2 SVGIG (reference sequence). With 4 bases removed from V and 3 bases from J, the gap between germline ends came to 9 bases. CDR3 bases: TGTGCCTGGACAGGCTGGGACACTGAAGCTTTCTTT. It encodes CAWTGWDTEAFF.

The chain employs TRBV5-4 and TRBJ2-5, with 10 bases identical to TRBD1. The junction had 14 bases not matched to a gene; V was cut back by 4 bases and J by 5 bases. There are 17 residues in the CDR3. Germline V CDR1 and CDR2: SGHNT, YYREEE (reference sequence). CDR3 in amino acids: CASSGRQGAHPSETQYF. The DNA for the CDR3 is TGTGCCAGCAGCGGTCGACAGGGGGCGCATCCAAGCGAGACCCAGTACTTC.

The chain recombines TRBV29-1 with TRBJ2-7; D is possibly TRBD2 (6 bases). The CDR3 loop spans 14 amino acids. Germline V gene data show CDR1 as SQVTM and CDR2 as ANQGSEA. V was clipped by 1 base and J by 4 bases, with 14 bases between them. CDR3 sequence: CSVEGVSGRYEQYF. The CDR3 coding sequence is TGCAGCGTTGAAGGGGTTTCAGGGAGGTACGAGCAGTACTTC.

The gene calls are TRBV11-2 and TRBJ1-1, with a weak D call TRBD1 (5 bases). Trimming left V 1 base short and J 2 bases short, with 8 bases between. The CDR3 runs 14 residues. CDR1 is SGHAT, CDR2 FQNNGV, per germline. CDR3 in DNA: TGTGCCAGCAGCTTAGGACAGAGAAACACTGAAGCTTTCTTT. It specifies CASSLGQRNTEAFF. Complete variable domain (other parts from reference TRBV11-2 and TRBJ1-1): EAGVAQSPRYKIIEKRQSVAFWCNPISGHATLYWYQQILGQGPKLLIQFQNNGVVDDSQLPKDRFSAERLKGVDSTLKIQPAKLEDSAVYLCASSLGQRNTEAFFGQGTRLTVV.

This clone was observed a few times. This chain joins TRBV30 and TRBJ2-3; D is possibly TRBD1 (5 bases). Trimming cost V 0 bases and J 2 bases, with 12 bases left between them. Per germline, CDR1 GTSNPN and CDR2 SVGIG (reference sequence). The CDR3 is 15 residues long. The CDR3 region is CAWSVGADLTDTQYF. CDR3 nucleotides: TGTGCCTGGAGTGTAGGGGCAGACCTCACAGATACGCAGTATTTT.

The CDR3 nucleotides read TGTGCCAGCAGTGAATACCGGCGGGGGGCCGGGGAGCTGTTTTTT. It encodes CASSEYRRGAGELFF. J is TRBJ2-2 and V is TRBV6-1; TRBD2 matches 8 bases. Germline V gene sequence: CDR1 MNHNS, CDR2 SASEGT. After removal of 2 bases from V and 6 bases from J, the junction contained 5 bases not matched to a gene. The CDR3 spans 15 residues.

This clone was seen more than once but under ten times. The chain has TRBV5-4 and TRBJ1-1; D unclear. Germline lookup yields CDR1 SGHNT and CDR2 YYREEE (reference sequence). The CDR3 covers 13 residues. Deletions cut 2 bases from V and 1 base from J, with 6 bases between. The CDR3, as DNA: TGTGCCAGCAGCTTCGAGGGGAACACTGAAGCTTTCTTT. Translating gives CASSFEGNTEAFF. The full variable domain, in which reference TRBV5-4 and TRBJ1-1 provide the parts outside the CDR3, is ETGVTQSPTHLIKTRGQQVTLRCSSQSGHNTVSWYQQALGQGPQFIFQYYREEENGRGNFPPRFSGLQFPNYSSELNVNALELDDSALYLCASSFEGNTEAFFGQGTRLTVV.

This chain uses TRBV18 with TRBJ1-1, with D perhaps matching TRBD1 (5 bases). Per the germline V gene, CDR1 is KGHSH and CDR2 is LQKENI. The CDR3 is 14 residues long. The V and J ends lost 3 bases and 3 bases respectively, with 11 bases between them. CDR3 bases: TGTGCCAGCTCACCGTCGGGGGAAGACACTGAAGCTTTCTTT. Translating gives CASSPSGEDTEAFF.

V usage is TRBV3-1 (or the pseudogene TRBV3-2) and J usage is TRBJ2-5; TRBD2 might be the D (6 bases). In germline, CDR1 is LGHDT, CDR2 YNNKEL (reference sequence). The CDR3 is 13 amino acids. V was clipped by 5 bases and J by 1 base, with 8 bases between them. The CDR3 bases are TGTGCCAGCAGCTTGGGACTCCAAGAGACCCAGTACTTC. Residues: CASSLGLQETQYF.

V is TRBV7-9 and J is TRBJ2-2, with 14 nucleotides matching TRBD2. The CDR3 loop spans 17 amino acids. The V and J ends lost 5 bases and 0 bases, in that order; junction bases with no gene match: 2. Germline V gene sequence: CDR1 SEHNR, CDR2 FQNEAQ (reference sequence). The CDR3 coding sequence is TGTGCCAGCAGCCGGACTAGCGGGGGGTCGAACACCGGGGAGCTGTTTTTT. This sequence encodes CASSRTSGGSNTGELFF.

The rearrangement joins TRBV19 to TRBJ1-5, with D possibly matching TRBD1 (5 bases). This CDR3 is 17 amino acids long. Germline CDR1 reads LNHDA; CDR2 reads SQIVND (reference sequence). Trimming left V 5 bases short and J 0 bases short, with 17 bases between. The CDR3 region has the DNA TGTGCCAGTAGTGTGGGACTGCGGACCTATAGCAATCAGCCCCAGCATTTT. It yields the protein CASSVGLRTYSNQPQHF.